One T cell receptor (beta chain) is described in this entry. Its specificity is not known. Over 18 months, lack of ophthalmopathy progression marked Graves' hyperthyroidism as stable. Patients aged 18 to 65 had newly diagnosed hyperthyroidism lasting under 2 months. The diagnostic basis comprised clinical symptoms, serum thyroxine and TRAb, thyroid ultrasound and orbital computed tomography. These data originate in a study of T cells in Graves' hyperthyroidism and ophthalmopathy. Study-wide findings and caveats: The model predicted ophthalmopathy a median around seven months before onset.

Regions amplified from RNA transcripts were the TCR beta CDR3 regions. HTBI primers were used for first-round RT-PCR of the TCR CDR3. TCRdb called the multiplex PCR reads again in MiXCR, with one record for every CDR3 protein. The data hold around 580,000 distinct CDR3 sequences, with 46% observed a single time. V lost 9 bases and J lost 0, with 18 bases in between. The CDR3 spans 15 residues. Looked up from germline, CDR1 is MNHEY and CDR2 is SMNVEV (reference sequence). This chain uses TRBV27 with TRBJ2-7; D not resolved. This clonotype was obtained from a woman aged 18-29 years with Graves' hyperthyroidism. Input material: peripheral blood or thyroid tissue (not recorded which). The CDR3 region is CASSPIEDLSYEQYF. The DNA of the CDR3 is TGTGCCAGTAGTCCGATAGAAGACCTCTCCTACGAGCAGTACTTC.